This T cell receptor (beta chain) comes out of a study of technical replicates of blood from a few donors (dated by TCRdb to 2016 to 2017). The germline V gene yields KGHSH for CDR1 and LQKENI for CDR2. The CDR3 runs 14 residues from the cysteine to the phenylalanine. Solely the CDR3 DNA is kept, with 42 bases framed from the first base. V and J lose 1 base and 3 bases, and a span of 7 bases separates them. For this clone: There is no known antigen for this receptor. One base away there is no much larger clone; base qualities are not given.

To prepare the library, the immunoSEQ multiplex PCR assay was applied. TCRdb stores this immuneACCESS table with in-frame sequences only. Part of the clones is absent; in the studies checked, under half of the shortfall reflects unresolved V genes, and no reason is known for the rest. Across this sample there are around 80,000 clones, with over 90% seen only once. The ten largest clones take up about 0.39% of the sample. The source of this sequence is a human donor in good health. This chain is built from TRBV18 and TRBJ1-5; 5 matching bases give a weak D call of TRBD1. Sequencing input: T cells isolated from PBMCs. The DNA reads TGTGCCAGCTCACCACAGGGGTCCAATCAGCCCCAGCATTTT. It codes for CASSPQGSNQPQHF.